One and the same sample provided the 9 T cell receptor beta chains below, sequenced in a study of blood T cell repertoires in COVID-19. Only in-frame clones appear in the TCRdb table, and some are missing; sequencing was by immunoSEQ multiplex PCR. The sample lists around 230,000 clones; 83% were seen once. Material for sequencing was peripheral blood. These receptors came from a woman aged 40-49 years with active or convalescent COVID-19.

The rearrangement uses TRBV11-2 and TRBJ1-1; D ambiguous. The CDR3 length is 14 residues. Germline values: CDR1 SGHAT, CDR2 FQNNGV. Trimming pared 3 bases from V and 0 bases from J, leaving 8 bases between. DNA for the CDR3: TGTGCCAGCAGCTTCCGGAGGATGAACACTGAAGCTTTCTTT. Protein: CASSFRRMNTEAFF.

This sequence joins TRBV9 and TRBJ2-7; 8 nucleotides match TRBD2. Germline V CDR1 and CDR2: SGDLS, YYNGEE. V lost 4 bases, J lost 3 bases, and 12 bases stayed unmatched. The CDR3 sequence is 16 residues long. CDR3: CASSRSTGGTYYEQYF. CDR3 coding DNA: TGTGCCAGCAGCCGCTCGACGGGGGGGACGTACTACGAGCAGTACTTC.

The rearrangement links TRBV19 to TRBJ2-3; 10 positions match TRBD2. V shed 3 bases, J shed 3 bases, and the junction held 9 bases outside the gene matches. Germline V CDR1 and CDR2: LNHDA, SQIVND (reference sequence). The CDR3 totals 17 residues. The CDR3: CASSILTAGGPTDTQYF. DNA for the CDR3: TGTGCCAGTAGTATTTTGACAGCGGGGGGGCCGACAGATACGCAGTATTTT. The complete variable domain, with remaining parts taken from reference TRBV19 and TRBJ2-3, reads DGGITQSPKYLFRKEGQNVTLSCEQNLNHDAMYWYRQDPGQGLRLIYYSQIVNDFQKGDIAEGYSVSREKKESFPLTVTSAQKNPTAFYLCASSILTAGGPTDTQYFGPGTRLTVL.

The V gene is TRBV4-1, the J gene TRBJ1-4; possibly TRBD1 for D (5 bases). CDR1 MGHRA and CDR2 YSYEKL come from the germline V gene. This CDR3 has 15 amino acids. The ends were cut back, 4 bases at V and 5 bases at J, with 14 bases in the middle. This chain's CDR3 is CASSRHSGVNEKLFF. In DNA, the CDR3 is TGCGCCAGCAGCCGCCACTCGGGGGTCAATGAAAAACTGTTTTTT.

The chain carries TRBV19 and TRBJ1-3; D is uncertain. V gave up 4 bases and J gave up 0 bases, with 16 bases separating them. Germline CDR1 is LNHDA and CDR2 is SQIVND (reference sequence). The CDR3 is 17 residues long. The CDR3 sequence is CASSTGRQTISGNTIYF. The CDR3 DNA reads TGTGCCAGTAGTACAGGTCGGCAGACTATCTCTGGAAACACCATATATTTT.

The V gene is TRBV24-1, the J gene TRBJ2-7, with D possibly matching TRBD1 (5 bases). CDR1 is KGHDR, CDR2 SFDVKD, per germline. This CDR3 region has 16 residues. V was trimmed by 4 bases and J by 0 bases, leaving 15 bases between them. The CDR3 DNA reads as TGTGCCACCAGTGACACAGGCTTCTCTAACTCCTACGAGCAGTACTTC. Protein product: CATSDTGFSNSYEQYF.

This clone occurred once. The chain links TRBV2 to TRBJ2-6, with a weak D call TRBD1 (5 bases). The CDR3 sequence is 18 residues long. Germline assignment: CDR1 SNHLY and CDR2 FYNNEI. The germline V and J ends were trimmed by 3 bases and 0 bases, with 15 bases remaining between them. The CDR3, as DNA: TGTGCCAGCAGTGAGGAGAGGTGGGGCTACTCTGGGGCCAACGTCCTGACTTTC. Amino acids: CASSEERWGYSGANVLTF.

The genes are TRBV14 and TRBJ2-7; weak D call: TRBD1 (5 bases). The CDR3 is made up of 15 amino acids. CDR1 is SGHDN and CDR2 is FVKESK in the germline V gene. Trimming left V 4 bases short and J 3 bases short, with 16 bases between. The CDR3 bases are TGTGCCAGCAGCCCAATATCAAGGGGTGACTACGAGCAGTACTTC. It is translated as CASSPISRGDYEQYF.

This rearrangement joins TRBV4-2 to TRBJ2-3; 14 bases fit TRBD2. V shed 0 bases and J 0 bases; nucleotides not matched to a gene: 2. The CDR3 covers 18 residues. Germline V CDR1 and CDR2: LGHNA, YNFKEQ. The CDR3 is CASSQERLAGGSTDTQYF. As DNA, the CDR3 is TGTGCCAGCAGCCAAGAGAGACTAGCGGGGGGGAGCACAGATACGCAGTATTTT.